Following are 14 T cell receptor beta chains from one sample sequenced in a study of blood T cell repertoires in COVID-19 (dated by TCRdb to 2020 to 2021). The library was obtained by the immunoSEQ multiplex PCR assay. Drawn from immuneACCESS, this table holds only the in-frame rearrangements with V and J called that TCRdb kept. Clones are partly lost; checked studies trace under half to an unresolved V gene and leave the rest unexplained. For this sample there are about 220,000 clones; less than 90% appear just once. The leading ten clones occupy around 20% of the sample. Sequenced sample: peripheral blood. The receptors shown here come from a man aged 25-45 years with active or convalescent COVID-19.

CDR3 bases: TGTGCCAGTACTTGGGACAGGACTTATGGCTACACCTTC. Its translation: CASTWDRTYGYTF. This rearrangement joins TRBV19 to TRBJ1-2, with 8 bases fitting TRBD1. This CDR3 is 13 amino acids long. Germline V gene lookup returns CDR1 LNHDA and CDR2 SQIVND (reference sequence). V was pared by 7 bases and J by 5 bases, with 6 bases of the junction left unmatched.

The rearrangement joins TRBV28 to TRBJ2-7; TRBD1 might be the D (5 bases). This CDR3 has 14 residues. Between the trimmed V and J ends, which lost 7 bases and 3 bases, there was a span of 16 bases. Germline values: CDR1 MDHEN, CDR2 SYDVKM. CDR3 nucleotide sequence: TGTGCCAGCAACTACAGGCTCCCCGGCTACGAGCAGTACTTC. It is translated as CASNYRLPGYEQYF. The full variable domain, with the rest looked up from reference TRBV28 and TRBJ2-7, is DVKVTQSSRYLVKRTGEKVFLECVQDMDHENMFWYRQDPGLGLRLIYFSYDVKMKEKGDIPEGYSVSREKKERFSLILESASTNQTSMYLCASNYRLPGYEQYFGPGTRLTVT.

This clone was seen once. The chain links TRBV27 to TRBJ2-1; possibly TRBD2 for D (5 bases). V lost 5 bases and J lost 9, with 17 bases in between. CDR1 is MNHEY and CDR2 is SMNVEV in the germline V gene (reference sequence). There are 14 residues in the CDR3. CDR3 DNA: TGTGCCAGCAGTATCCGAGGGTTTGCGGGTGAGCAGTTCTTC. This sequence encodes CASSIRGFAGEQFF.

The rearrangement joins TRBV24-1 to TRBJ2-5, with TRBD2 matching 7 bases. Unmatched junction bases numbered 6, after V lost 9 bases and J lost 3 bases. The germline V gene has CDR1 KGHDR and CDR2 SFDVKD. The CDR3 runs 13 residues. The DNA of the CDR3 is TGTGCCACCGGGCAGGGAGGGAAAGAGACCCAGTACTTC. This sequence encodes CATGQGGKETQYF.

In this sample, this clone turned up once. This chain uses TRBV5-5 with TRBJ2-1, with D perhaps TRBD1 (6 bases). The CDR3 sequence is 15 residues long. The V gene's germline CDR1 is SGHKS and CDR2 YYEKEE (reference sequence). V shed 2 bases and J shed 7 bases, with 16 bases lying between them. This chain's CDR3 is CASSFLQGMRNEQFF. The DNA of the CDR3 is TGTGCCAGCAGCTTTTTACAGGGTATGAGGAATGAGCAGTTCTTC.

The V and J genes are TRBV4-2 and TRBJ1-6; 7 bases are shared with TRBD1. The germline V gene encodes CDR1 LGHNA and CDR2 YNFKEQ. This CDR3 is built from 19 residues. The V gene end was trimmed by 0 bases and the J gene end by 0 bases; junction bases not matched to a gene: 8. The CDR3 nucleotides read TGTGCCAGCAGCCAAGAAGGGGCGACAGGGAGCTCCTATAATTCACCCCTCCACTTT. It specifies CASSQEGATGSSYNSPLHF.

Only one count was recorded for this clone. The V call is TRBV24-1, the J call TRBJ1-5; TRBD1 agrees at 9 bases. After removal of 6 bases from V and 5 bases from J, the junction contained 7 bases not matched to a gene. CDR3 length: 15 amino acids. CDR1 and CDR2 (germline): KGHDR, SFDVKD. As DNA, the CDR3 is TGTGCCACCAGTCCGGGACAGGGCCGACATCAGCCCCAGCATTTT. Residues: CATSPGQGRHQPQHF.

J is TRBJ2-7 and V is TRBV15; D is possibly TRBD1 (6 bases). The CDR3 extends over 16 amino acids. CDR1 is LNHNV and CDR2 is YYDKDF in the germline V gene (reference sequence). Trimming removed 1 base at V and 2 bases at J, with 15 bases between. The CDR3 protein is CATSRGYGTPTYEQYF. The DNA for the CDR3 is TGTGCCACCAGCAGAGGATACGGGACACCCACCTACGAGCAGTACTTC.

V gene TRBV6-5 combines with J gene TRBJ2-7; D perhaps matches TRBD1 (6 bases). CDR3 length: 15 amino acids. The germline CDR1 and CDR2 sequences are MNHEY and SVGAGI. The germline V and J ends were trimmed by 7 bases and 0 bases, with 16 bases remaining between them. CDR3 region: CASITQQGYSYEQYF. In DNA form, the CDR3 reads TGTGCCAGCATCACCCAACAGGGATACTCCTACGAGCAGTACTTC.

V is TRBV6-2 or TRBV6-3 and J is TRBJ2-2, with D perhaps matching TRBD2 (5 bases). The CDR3 runs 13 residues. V was trimmed by 6 bases and J by 4 bases, leaving 9 bases between them. Germline V CDR1 and CDR2: MNHEY, SVGEGT. CDR3 in DNA: TGTGCCAGCAGCCAGACTACCACCGGGGAGCTGTTTTTT. Protein product: CASSQTTTGELFF.

This chain connects TRBV4-2 to TRBJ1-2, with a weak D call TRBD1 (5 bases). Trimming shortened V by 2 bases and J by 4 bases, and 14 bases separated the two germline ends. CDR3 length equals 15 residues. Germline V gives CDR1 LGHNA, CDR2 YNFKEQ. The CDR3: CASSQIREPTYGYTF. CDR3 bases: TGTGCCAGCAGCCAAATCAGGGAACCAACCTATGGCTACACCTTC.

The chain employs TRBV7-9 and TRBJ1-1, with 7 bases lining up with TRBD1. Germline CDR1 reads SEHNR; CDR2 reads FQNEAQ (reference sequence). V gave up 3 bases and J gave up 1 base; unmatched junction bases: 5. The CDR3 is 15 amino acids. The CDR3 loop reads CASSFRDSWNTEAFF. DNA for the CDR3: TGTGCCAGCAGCTTTAGGGACAGCTGGAACACTGAAGCTTTCTTT.

The V gene is TRBV19, the J gene TRBJ2-5; D perhaps matches TRBD2 (5 bases). The germline V gene encodes CDR1 LNHDA and CDR2 SQIVND (reference sequence). CDR3 length equals 13 residues. Trimming removed 9 bases at V and 1 base at J, with 12 bases between. CDR3 loop: CASGVQIQETQYF. As DNA, the CDR3 is TGTGCCAGCGGGGTACAGATCCAAGAGACCCAGTACTTC.

V gene TRBV5-1 combines with J gene TRBJ2-1, with 9 bases matching TRBD1. There are 15 residues in the CDR3. Losses at the gene ends were 4 bases for V and 7 bases for J; bases not matched to a gene: 9. Looked up from germline, CDR1 is SGHRS and CDR2 is YFSETQ. The CDR3 coding sequence is TGCGCCAGCAGCCCAAGTCCCGGGACAGGGAATGAGCAGTTCTTC. Its translation: CASSPSPGTGNEQFF.